The 8 T cell receptor beta chains below were found in one sample sequenced in a study of blood T cell repertoires in COVID-19. The protocol was immunoSEQ multiplex PCR, while the TCRdb copy is restricted to in-frame clones and leaves out a portion. In the table there are some 520,000 clones, 89% of which are singletons. The sequenced sample consisted of peripheral blood. The source is a man aged 18-30 years with COVID-19, enrolled during active disease.

This clone has just one count. The chain links TRBV9 to TRBJ2-5; 7 bases map to TRBD2. The CDR3 spans 15 residues. Germline trimming cut 0 bases from V and 5 bases from J; bases unmatched to any gene: 7. Germline-derived CDR1 and CDR2 are SGDLS and YYNGEE. DNA for the CDR3: TGTGCCAGCAGCGTAGGGGGAGGGAGTTTGGAGACCCAGTACTTC. The encoded protein is CASSVGGGSLETQYF.

The rearrangement joins TRBV27 to TRBJ2-6; D call uncertain. This CDR3 has 13 amino acids. Germline loops: CDR1 MNHEY, CDR2 SMNVEV (reference sequence). V gave up 6 bases and J gave up 8 bases, with 11 bases separating them. CDR3 nucleotides: TGTGCCAGCAGCCGTTCGGGTCCCAACGTCCTGACTTTC. It yields the protein CASSRSGPNVLTF.

The chain links TRBV6-5 to TRBJ1-4, with TRBD1 identical over 10 bases. V lost 7 bases and J lost 7; bases outside the gene matches: 9. Germline loops: CDR1 MNHEY, CDR2 SVGAGI. The CDR3 spans 15 residues. The CDR3 reads CASKTGGLSFEKLFF. Here the CDR3 DNA reads TGTGCCAGCAAGACAGGGGGCCTCTCCTTTGAAAAACTGTTTTTT.

The rearrangement links TRBV19 to TRBJ2-2, with D maybe TRBD1 (5 bases). In germline, CDR1 is LNHDA, CDR2 SQIVND (reference sequence). V was shortened by 5 bases and J by 0 bases, with 13 bases between the two germline ends. The CDR3 spans 16 residues. The CDR3 sequence: CASSARRGPNTGELFF. CDR3 DNA: TGTGCCAGTAGTGCCCGAAGGGGCCCGAACACCGGGGAGCTGTTTTTT.

The V gene is TRBV11-2, the J gene TRBJ1-1, with D maybe TRBD1 (6 bases). V dropped 5 bases and J dropped 6 bases, with 13 bases sitting between them. CDR1 is SGHAT, CDR2 FQNNGV, per germline. The CDR3 contains 13 residues. The CDR3 spells CASSQTGEAEAFF. CDR3 coding DNA: TGTGCCAGCAGCCAGACAGGAGAGGCTGAAGCTTTCTTT.

This clone showed up just a few times. The chain is built from TRBV27 and TRBJ2-7, with 7 bases identical to TRBD1. Per germline, CDR1 MNHEY and CDR2 SMNVEV (reference sequence). The CDR3 runs to 15 residues. V trimming: 6 bases; J trimming: 4 bases; junction bases outside the gene matches: 12. CDR3 sequence (DNA): TGTGCCAGCAGCGTAGGGGGCAGGGGGAAGTACGAGCAGTACTTC. It encodes CASSVGGRGKYEQYF.

The genes are TRBV28 and TRBJ1-2, with 10 bases aligning to TRBD1. This CDR3 comprises 16 residues. The V segment lost 4 bases and the J segment 7 bases; nucleotides outside the gene matches: 12. Germline V gene data show CDR1 as MDHEN and CDR2 as SYDVKM. The CDR3 nucleotides read TGTGCCAGCAGTTCAGGACAGGGGGTATGGTCGGGTGGCTACACCTTC. Its translation is CASSSGQGVWSGGYTF.

The CDR3 DNA reads as TGTGCCAGCAGTGATCAGGGAATCACCGGGGAGCTGTTTTTT. This codes for CASSDQGITGELFF. The chain is built from TRBV6-1 and TRBJ2-2; tentatively, D is TRBD1 (5 bases). The CDR3 length is 14 residues. The germline V and J ends were trimmed by 3 bases and 4 bases, with 9 bases remaining between them. The germline CDR1 and CDR2 sequences are MNHNS and SASEGT.